Each of the 18 T cell receptor beta chains below was sequenced from the same sample in a study of OX40 agonist ivuxolimab in advanced cancers. Produced via immunoSEQ multiplex PCR; TCRdb's table is partial and in-frame only. The data contain roughly 60,000 clones, about 89% of them singletons. The material sequenced was CD4+ or CD8+ T cells sorted from blood, taken in a trial of the OX40 agonist ivuxolimab. These receptors came from an adult with an advanced solid tumor such as melanoma, head and neck, liver or kidney cancer.

The chain's CDR3 is CASSPRGGQGGMETQYF. CDR3 coding DNA: TGTGCCAGCAGCCCACGTGGGGGACAGGGTGGGATGGAGACCCAGTACTTC. The rearrangement links TRBV9 to TRBJ2-5, with 9 bases matching TRBD1. Unmatched junction bases numbered 15, after V lost 4 bases and J lost 5 bases. Germline V gene sequence: CDR1 SGDLS, CDR2 YYNGEE. The CDR3 loop spans 17 amino acids. Variable domain in full (rest from reference TRBV9 and TRBJ2-5): DSGVTQTPKHLITATGQRVTLRCSPRSGDLSVYWYQQSLDQGLQFLIQYYNGEERAKGNILERFSAQQFPDLHSELNLSSLELGDSALYFCASSPRGGQGGMETQYFGPGTRLLVL.

This clone came up a few times. This chain uses TRBV18 with TRBJ2-4; D not resolved. Trimming cost V 3 bases and J 1 base, with 10 bases left between them. CDR1 is KGHSH and CDR2 is LQKENI in the germline V gene. The CDR3 has 15 residues. CDR3 residues: CASSPKPPAKNIQYF. In nucleotides, the CDR3 is TGTGCCAGCTCACCCAAGCCTCCGGCCAAAAACATTCAGTACTTC.

This sequence joins TRBV4-3 and TRBJ2-3; 14 bases are shared with TRBD2. The CDR3 sequence is 14 residues long. CDR1 is LGHNA, CDR2 YSLEER, per germline. The V and J ends lost 4 bases and 10 bases, in that order; junction bases with no gene match: 4. CDR3 in DNA: TGCGCCAGCAGCCCGGGACTAGCGGGAGTAGCGCAGTATTTT. This translates into CASSPGLAGVAQYF.

This clone was observed a handful of times. V and J are TRBV19 and TRBJ2-1, with 11 nucleotides matching TRBD1. CDR1 LNHDA and CDR2 SQIVND come from the germline V gene (reference sequence). CDR3 length: 18 amino acids. The ends lost 1 base at V and 7 bases at J; junction bases unmatched: 12. The CDR3 sequence: CASSIGPLGQGARNEQFF. DNA of the CDR3: TGTGCCAGTAGTATAGGCCCGCTCGGACAGGGGGCGCGAAATGAGCAGTTCTTC.

The CDR3 DNA reads as TGTGCCAGCTCACCACCGGGCACCTACGAGCAGTACTTC. It specifies CASSPPGTYEQYF. The chain couples TRBV18 to TRBJ2-7, with D unresolved. Germline-derived CDR1 and CDR2 are KGHSH and LQKENI. This CDR3 region has 13 residues. Trimming took 0 bases from V and 2 from J, leaving 5 bases between them.

The chain carries TRBV18 and TRBJ2-7, with 10 positions matching TRBD1. V was clipped by 6 bases and J by 2 bases; unmatched bases: 4. CDR1 and CDR2 from the germline V gene are KGHSH and LQKENI. This CDR3 is built from 14 residues. The CDR3 is CASSAGTGAYEQYF. The DNA of the CDR3 is TGTGCCAGCTCTGCCGGGACAGGGGCCTACGAGCAGTACTTC.

The gene calls are TRBV6-5 and TRBJ2-7, with 11 bases that match TRBD2. The CDR3 totals 15 residues. Germline V CDR1 and CDR2: MNHEY, SVGAGI. The V and J ends lost 6 bases and 2 bases, in that order; junction bases with no gene match: 6. The CDR3 DNA sequence: TGTGCCAGCAGCCTAACTAGCGGGAGCACCTACGAGCAGTACTTC. As protein: CASSLTSGSTYEQYF.

The chain couples TRBV5-1 to TRBJ2-1; 8 nucleotides match TRBD1. The germline V gene has CDR1 SGHRS and CDR2 YFSETQ. The CDR3 is 17 residues long. After removal of 0 bases from V and 1 base from J, the junction contained 6 bases not matched to a gene. In DNA form, the CDR3 reads TGCGCCAGCAGCTTGGGTATTGGGACAGGTTCCTACAATGAGCAGTTCTTC. Protein: CASSLGIGTGSYNEQFF.

V is TRBV6-1 and J is TRBJ1-2, with unresolved D. CDR3 length equals 14 residues. CDR1 is MNHNS, CDR2 SASEGT, per germline. V was cut by 4 bases and J by 6 bases, with 15 bases left in between. The CDR3 bases are TGTGCCAGCAGTGTGGACCCACGGGGAGATGGCTACACCTTC. Its translation is CASSVDPRGDGYTF.

The chain uses TRBV11-2 and TRBJ2-2, with D tentatively TRBD2 (5 bases). The ends were cut back, 3 bases at V and 10 bases at J, with 9 bases in the middle. This CDR3 is built from 12 residues. Germline loops: CDR1 SGHAT, CDR2 FQNNGV. The CDR3: CASSLGLAELFF. CDR3 coding DNA: TGTGCCAGCAGCTTGGGTCTAGCGGAGCTGTTTTTT.

This chain uses TRBV6-6 with TRBJ2-7; maybe TRBD2 (5 bases). This CDR3 has 13 residues. With 7 bases removed from V and 3 bases from J, the gap between germline ends came to 13 bases. Germline V CDR1 and CDR2: MNHNY, SVGAGI (reference sequence). Here the CDR3 reads CASNRPEGYEQYF. The CDR3 nucleotides are TGTGCCAGCAACAGACCAGAGGGCTACGAGCAGTACTTC.

The V gene is TRBV9, the J gene TRBJ2-3, with D unclear. The CDR3 covers 15 residues. The ends were cut back, 3 bases at V and 0 bases at J, with 11 bases in the middle. Germline CDR1 reads SGDLS; CDR2 reads YYNGEE. CDR3 sequence: CASSGRRSSTDTQYF. The CDR3 nucleotides read TGTGCCAGCAGCGGGCGGCGGTCTAGCACAGATACGCAGTATTTT.

The chain couples TRBV6-5 to TRBJ2-1; D may be TRBD1 or TRBD2 (6 bases each). This CDR3 spans 15 amino acids. Germline V lookup: CDR1 MNHEY, CDR2 SVGAGI. With 3 bases removed from V and 1 base from J, the gap between germline ends came to 10 bases. CDR3 in DNA: TGTGCCAGCAGTTATCAGGGGAGGTCCTACAATGAGCAGTTCTTC. It yields the protein CASSYQGRSYNEQFF.

The chain has TRBV28 and TRBJ2-7, with D perhaps TRBD1 or TRBD2 (6 bases each). The CDR3 has 14 amino acids. From germline, CDR1 is MDHEN and CDR2 SYDVKM. V lost 6 bases, J lost 2 bases, and 14 bases lay in between. DNA for the CDR3: TGTGCCAGCAGCCCCGGGGGCCCCCCCTACGAGCAGTACTTC. Translated, it gives CASSPGGPPYEQYF.

DNA for the CDR3: TGTGCCATCAGTGAGCGGGGGGAGCAGTACTTC. This encodes CAISERGEQYF. The chain employs TRBV10-3 and TRBJ2-7; tentative D call: TRBD2 (6 bases). Trimming shortened V by 2 bases and J by 7 bases, and 6 bases separated the two germline ends. CDR1 is ENHRY, CDR2 SYGVKD, per germline. The CDR3 runs to 11 residues.

The V and J genes are TRBV29-1 and TRBJ2-1; 12 positions agree with TRBD2. Germline V lookup: CDR1 SQVTM, CDR2 ANQGSEA. This CDR3 contains 15 residues. The junction had 11 bases not matched to a gene; V was cut back by 7 bases and J by 7 bases. CDR3 sequence: CSALLAGGLLNEQFF. The CDR3, as DNA: TGCAGCGCTCTACTAGCGGGAGGTTTACTGAATGAGCAGTTCTTC.

The chain combines TRBV19 with TRBJ2-1; TRBD2 aligns across 9 bases. The CDR3 covers 15 residues. V lost 5 bases, J lost 0 bases, and 2 bases stayed unmatched. CDR1 and CDR2 (germline): LNHDA, SQIVND (reference sequence). This CDR3 reads CASSFSGSSYNEQFF. The CDR3 nucleotides read TGTGCCAGTAGTTTTAGCGGGAGCTCCTACAATGAGCAGTTCTTC.

The rearrangement links TRBV5-4 to TRBJ2-2; D is possibly TRBD1 (6 bases). Germline lookup yields CDR1 SGHNT and CDR2 YYREEE (reference sequence). CDR3 length equals 14 residues. Trimming removed 3 bases at V and 3 bases at J, with 9 bases between. DNA for the CDR3: TGTGCCAGCAGCTGGAACAGGGACACCGGGGAGCTGTTTTTT. This gives the protein CASSWNRDTGELFF. The full variable domain, with the rest looked up from reference TRBV5-4 and TRBJ2-2, is ETGVTQSPTHLIKTRGQQVTLRCSSQSGHNTVSWYQQALGQGPQFIFQYYREEENGRGNFPPRFSGLQFPNYSSELNVNALELDDSALYLCASSWNRDTGELFFGEGSRLTVL.